This T cell receptor beta chain was sequenced during a study of vaccination and CD4 T cells after COVID-19. Study information: As a positive control, some control cultures were given a CEFX pool, while others were given an HIV-1 Nef pool or no peptide.

As to this clonotype: What it recognizes is unknown.

Sample treatment: roughly ten-day PBMC culture with coronavirus spike peptide pools or control peptides (ViraFEST assay). Researchers collected the unexposed donor's CD4+ T cells before the COVID-19 pandemic (2011-2018). It was with approximately 9.7 IU/ml IL-2 and 9.5 to 10 ug/ml peptide pools that 1.8 million or so PBMCs per well were cultured. V lost 8 bases to trimming and J lost 0 bases; unmatched junction nucleotides: 1. The CDR3 loop spans 13 amino acids. In germline, CDR1 is ENHRY, CDR2 SYGVKD. The Oncomine TCR Beta short-read assay sequenced DNA from cultured CD4+ T cells. TCRdb reprocessed the PCR reads with MiXCR, giving one entry per CDR3 protein. The sample gives about 1,900 distinct CDR3 sequences, about 65% of which show up once; around 84% is in the top ten.

Sequencing was performed on CD4+ T cells from blood, cultured in vitro. The clonotype was recovered from a human donor in good health. The chain has TRBV10-3 and TRBJ1-5, with 7 bases that match TRBD1. The CDR3 sequence: CAIGTDSNQPQHF. CDR3 DNA: TGTGCCATCGGGACAGATAGCAATCAGCCCCAGCATTTT.